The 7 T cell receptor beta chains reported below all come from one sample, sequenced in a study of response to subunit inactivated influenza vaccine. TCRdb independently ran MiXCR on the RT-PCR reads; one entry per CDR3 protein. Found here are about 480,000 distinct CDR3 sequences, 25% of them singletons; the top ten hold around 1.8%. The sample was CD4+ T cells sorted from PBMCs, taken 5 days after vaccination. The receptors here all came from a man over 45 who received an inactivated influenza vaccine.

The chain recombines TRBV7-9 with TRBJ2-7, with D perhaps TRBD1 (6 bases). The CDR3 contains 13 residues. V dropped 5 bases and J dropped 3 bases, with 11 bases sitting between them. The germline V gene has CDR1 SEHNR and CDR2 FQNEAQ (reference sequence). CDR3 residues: CASSPGADYEQYF. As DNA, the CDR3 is TGTGCCAGCAGCCCAGGGGCGGACTACGAGCAGTACTTC.

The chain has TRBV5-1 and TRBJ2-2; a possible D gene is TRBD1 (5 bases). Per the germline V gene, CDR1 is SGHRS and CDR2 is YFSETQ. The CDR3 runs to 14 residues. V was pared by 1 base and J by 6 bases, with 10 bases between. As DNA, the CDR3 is TGCGCCAGCAGCTTGCAAAGCAGGGCCGGGGAGCTGTTTTTT. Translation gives CASSLQSRAGELFF.

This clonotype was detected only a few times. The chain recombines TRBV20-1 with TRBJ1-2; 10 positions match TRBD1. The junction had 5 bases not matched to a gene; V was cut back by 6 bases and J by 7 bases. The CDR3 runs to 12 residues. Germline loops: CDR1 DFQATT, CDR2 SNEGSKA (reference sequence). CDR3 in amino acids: CSAQTGGSGYTF. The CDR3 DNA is TGCAGTGCCCAGACAGGGGGCTCTGGCTACACCTTC.

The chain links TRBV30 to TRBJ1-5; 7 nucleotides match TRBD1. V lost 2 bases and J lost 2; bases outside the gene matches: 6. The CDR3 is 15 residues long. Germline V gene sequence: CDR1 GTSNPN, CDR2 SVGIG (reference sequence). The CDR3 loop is CAWSRTGGGNQPQHF. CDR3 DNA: TGTGCCTGGAGTAGGACAGGAGGTGGCAATCAGCCCCAGCATTTT.

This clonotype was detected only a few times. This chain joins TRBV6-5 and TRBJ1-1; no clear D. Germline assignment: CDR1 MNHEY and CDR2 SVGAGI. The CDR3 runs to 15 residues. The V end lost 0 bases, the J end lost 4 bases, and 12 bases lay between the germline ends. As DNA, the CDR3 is TGTGCCAGCAGTTACTCAGCCAGCTCCCTCACTGAAGCTTTCTTT. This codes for CASSYSASSLTEAFF.

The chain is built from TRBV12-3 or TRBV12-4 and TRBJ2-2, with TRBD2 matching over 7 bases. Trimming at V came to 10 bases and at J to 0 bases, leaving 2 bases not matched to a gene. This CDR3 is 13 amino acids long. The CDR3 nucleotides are TGTGCCAACCGGGGGGCGAACACCGGGGAGCTGTTTTTT. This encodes CANRGANTGELFF.

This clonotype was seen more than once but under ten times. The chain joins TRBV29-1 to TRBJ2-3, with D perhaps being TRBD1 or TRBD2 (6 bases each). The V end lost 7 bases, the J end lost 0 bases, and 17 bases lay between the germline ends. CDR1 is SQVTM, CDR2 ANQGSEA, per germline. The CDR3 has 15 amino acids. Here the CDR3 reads CSGVLGGRSTDTQYF. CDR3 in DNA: TGCAGCGGTGTTCTTGGGGGGCGTAGCACAGATACGCAGTATTTT.